The 21 T cell receptor beta chains in this list originate from one sample, sequenced in a study of blood T cell repertoires in COVID-19. The assay was immunoSEQ multiplex PCR, and TCRdb's table has in-frame clones only and misses some. The sample has about 210,000 clones, approximately 84% seen once; the top ten hold about 8%. Specimen: peripheral blood. The receptors shown here come from a woman aged 45 to 65 with active or convalescent COVID-19.

This sequence joins TRBV2 and TRBJ1-5; D call uncertain. Between the trimmed V and J ends, which lost 3 bases and 5 bases, there was a span of 11 bases. Germline assignment: CDR1 SNHLY and CDR2 FYNNEI. This CDR3 region has 14 residues. The CDR3 reads CASSEARRDQPQHF. The CDR3 DNA reads TGTGCCAGCAGTGAGGCCAGGAGGGATCAGCCCCAGCATTTT.

The chain links TRBV7-9 to TRBJ1-4; possibly TRBD1 for D (5 bases). Germline loops: CDR1 SEHNR, CDR2 FQNEAQ (reference sequence). The length of the CDR3 is 14 residues. V was shortened by 3 bases and J by 1 base, with 6 bases between the two germline ends. CDR3 region: CASSLTVTNEKLFF. CDR3 in DNA: TGTGCCAGCAGCTTGACAGTAACTAATGAAAAACTGTTTTTT.

The gene calls are TRBV27 and TRBJ1-2, with TRBD1 identical over 9 bases. This CDR3 contains 14 residues. Germline CDR1 MNHEY, CDR2 SMNVEV (reference sequence). Unmatched junction bases numbered 7, after V lost 1 base and J lost 10 bases. DNA of the CDR3: TGTGCCAGCAGTTTATTACAGGGGGCCCCGGTCTACACCTTC. It codes for CASSLLQGAPVYTF.

The table lists this clone with a count of one. The CDR3 region is CAITPSGDSGNTIYF. CDR3 bases: TGTGCCATCACCCCCAGCGGGGACTCTGGAAACACCATATATTTT. The V gene is TRBV10-3, the J gene TRBJ1-3; D is ambiguous. V was clipped by 7 bases and J by 0 bases, with 13 bases between them. The CDR3 sequence is 15 residues long. The germline CDR1 and CDR2 sequences are ENHRY and SYGVKD.

This clone appeared a single time. CDR3 sequence reads: CSASPTSGPYEQYF. In DNA, the CDR3 is TGCAGTGCTAGTCCCACTAGCGGGCCCTACGAGCAGTACTTC. This chain joins TRBV20-1 and TRBJ2-7, with 9 bases aligning to TRBD2. From germline, CDR1 is DFQATT and CDR2 SNEGSKA (reference sequence). Trimming took 3 bases from V and 2 from J; bases not matched to a gene: 5. The CDR3 contains 14 residues.

V usage is TRBV12-5 and J usage is TRBJ2-3; 7 bases align to TRBD1. This CDR3 spans 13 amino acids. Per the germline V gene, CDR1 is LGHNT and CDR2 is FRNRAP. The J segment lost 2 bases and the V segment lost 5 bases, leaving 1 base of the junction unmatched. The chain's CDR3 is CASGDRATDTQYF. The CDR3 coding sequence is TGTGCTAGTGGTGACAGGGCCACAGATACGCAGTATTTT.

This chain joins TRBV28 and TRBJ2-2; 8 nucleotides match TRBD1. Trimming took 6 bases from V and 6 from J; bases not matched to a gene: 9. The CDR3 totals 15 residues. CDR1 is MDHEN and CDR2 is SYDVKM in the germline V gene. The CDR3 DNA is TGTGCCAGCAGCTCCACCATGGACAGGGCCGGGGAGCTGTTTTTT. Its protein product is CASSSTMDRAGELFF.

The J gene is TRBJ2-5, the V gene TRBV5-3; 9 bases line up with TRBD2. TRBV5-3 is given ORF status, its function remaining uncertain. The CDR3 spans 16 residues. With V trimmed by 0 bases and J by 4 bases, 7 bases remained unmatched. For the CDR3, the DNA is TGTGCCAGAAGCTTGGGTAGCGGGAGATTTTTAGAGACCCAGTACTTC. Translation gives CARSLGSGRFLETQYF.

The chain couples TRBV6-5 to TRBJ1-3; TRBD1 is a possible D gene (5 bases). CDR1 is MNHEY, CDR2 SVGAGI, per germline. Trimming took 7 bases from V and 1 from J, leaving 8 bases between them. The CDR3 is 13 amino acids. In nucleotides, the CDR3 is TGTGCCAGCACTCAGGGTTCTGGAAACACCATATATTTT. It translates to CASTQGSGNTIYF.

This chain connects TRBV7-9 to TRBJ1-1, with 9 bases matching TRBD1. The V gene's germline CDR1 is SEHNR and CDR2 FQNEAQ (reference sequence). V dropped 1 base and J dropped 0; count of bases not matched to a gene: 6. This CDR3 region has 17 residues. The CDR3 DNA is TGTGCCAGCAGCTTAGGGCCCTGGACAGGGGTGAACACTGAAGCTTTCTTT. It yields the protein CASSLGPWTGVNTEAFF. The variable domain in full, completed from reference TRBV7-9 and TRBJ1-1, reads DTGVSQNPRHKITKRGQNVTFRCDPISEHNRLYWYRQTLGQGPEFLTYFQNEAQLEKSRLLSDRFSAERPKGSFSTLEIQRTEQGDSAMYLCASSLGPWTGVNTEAFFGQGTRLTVV.

The V call is TRBV11-2, the J call TRBJ2-5; 7 bases line up with TRBD2. Germline V CDR1 and CDR2: SGHAT, FQNNGV. The CDR3 runs 14 residues. V lost 7 bases and J lost 5; bases outside the gene matches: 10. The CDR3 nucleotides read TGTGCCAGCACTACCCCTAAGGGAGGGGAGACCCAGTACTTC. It codes for CASTTPKGGETQYF.

V gene TRBV18 combines with J gene TRBJ1-3; D is unresolved. Trimming shortened V by 10 bases and J by 1 base, and 14 bases separated the two germline ends. CDR1 is KGHSH and CDR2 is LQKENI in the germline V gene. The CDR3 sequence is 14 residues long. DNA of the CDR3: TGTGCCACCACTCCGGGGTTGTCTGGAAACACCATATATTTT. It codes for CATTPGLSGNTIYF.

The chain couples TRBV18 to TRBJ1-2, with D possibly TRBD1 on 5 matching bases. Trimming shortened V by 3 bases and J by 5 bases, and 13 bases separated the two germline ends. The CDR3 covers 14 residues. Per germline, CDR1 KGHSH and CDR2 LQKENI. The CDR3 DNA is TGTGCCAGCTCACCGGACATGGCGGGGTATGGCTACACCTTC. It translates to CASSPDMAGYGYTF.

J is TRBJ2-7 and V is TRBV7-6; 7 bases are shared with TRBD1. V was pared by 5 bases and J by 0 bases, with 10 bases of the junction left unmatched. Germline V gives CDR1 SGHVS, CDR2 FNYEAQ. This CDR3 has 16 amino acids. CDR3: CASSRTGAPSSYEQYF. The CDR3 DNA is TGTGCCAGCAGCCGAACAGGGGCTCCGAGCTCCTACGAGCAGTACTTC.

The chain has TRBV6-5 and TRBJ1-1; 8 positions match TRBD1. Germline CDR1 MNHEY, CDR2 SVGAGI. CDR3 length equals 14 residues. V was pared by 6 bases and J by 4 bases, with 7 bases of the junction left unmatched. The CDR3: CASRRPDRGTEAFF. CDR3 bases: TGTGCCAGCAGGAGGCCCGACAGGGGCACTGAAGCTTTCTTT.

V is TRBV2 and J is TRBJ2-2; 7 positions agree with TRBD1. V shed 5 bases and J 4 bases; nucleotides not matched to a gene: 4. Per germline, CDR1 SNHLY and CDR2 FYNNEI. This CDR3 has 14 residues. The CDR3 DNA reads TGTGCCAGCAGTAGGGACAGCCGCACCGGGGAGCTGTTTTTT. Protein: CASSRDSRTGELFF. Full variable domain (outside the CDR3, taken from reference TRBV2 and TRBJ2-2): EPEVTQTPSHQVTQMGQEVILRCVPISNHLYFYWYRQILGQKVEFLVSFYNNEISEKSEIFDDQFSVERPDGSNFTLKIRSTKLEDSAMYFCASSRDSRTGELFFGEGSRLTVL.

This clone has just a few counts. V usage is TRBV27 and J usage is TRBJ1-2, with a weak D call TRBD1 (5 bases). The CDR3 has 16 residues. Deletions cut 6 bases from V and 0 bases from J, with 17 bases between. Germline-derived CDR1 and CDR2 are MNHEY and SMNVEV (reference sequence). CDR3: CASSSLAGFPNYGYTF. In nucleotides, the CDR3 is TGTGCCAGCAGCTCGCTTGCAGGGTTTCCTAACTATGGCTACACCTTC.

The chain recombines TRBV18 with TRBJ1-3, with D unclear. The V gene's germline CDR1 is KGHSH and CDR2 LQKENI. This CDR3 is 17 amino acids long. V was clipped by 6 bases and J by 0 bases, with 18 bases between them. The CDR3 region is CASSSYTGRSSGNTIYF. The CDR3 DNA reads TGTGCCAGCTCCTCATACACCGGGAGAAGCTCTGGAAACACCATATATTTT.

The chain uses TRBV19 and TRBJ2-3; no clear D gene. Germline V lookup: CDR1 LNHDA, CDR2 SQIVND (reference sequence). The ends were cut back, 7 bases at V and 0 bases at J, with 14 bases in the middle. This CDR3 comprises 15 residues. CDR3 in DNA: TGTGCCAGTACCGTAGGAGTTTCTAGCACAGATACGCAGTATTTT. It yields the protein CASTVGVSSTDTQYF.

J is TRBJ2-7 and V is TRBV2; TRBD2 matches at 10 bases. The CDR3 consists of 15 residues. V was clipped by 6 bases and J by 0 bases; unmatched bases: 5. Germline values: CDR1 SNHLY, CDR2 FYNNEI. The CDR3 sequence is CASSLAGGDSYEQYV. CDR3 in DNA: TGTGCCAGCAGCTTAGCGGGGGGAGACTCCTACGAGCAGTACGTC.

The rearrangement links TRBV12-2 to TRBJ1-5. TRBV12-2 is a pseudogene. This CDR3 has 17 amino acids. The CDR3 sequence is CASRLVDWEGGNQPQHF. The CDR3 DNA reads as TGTGCAAGTCGCTTGGTGGATTGGGAGGGTGGCAATCAGCCCCAGCATTTT.